One sample yielded the 4 T cell receptor beta chains listed below, sequenced in a study of sequential checkpoint blockade in melanoma. Noted treatment: randomized to nivolumab then ipilimumab (arm A) or the reverse (arm B). Libraries were prepared by immunoSEQ multiplex PCR; TCRdb keeps only in-frame clonotypes and omits some of them. The table has about 12,000 clones, around two thirds seen once. The material was CD8+ T cells sorted from blood (inferred from file names), obtained from a patient given nivolumab and ipilimumab in sequence. The source of these receptors is a human donor with melanoma.

This clone has more than one count but fewer than ten. This chain uses TRBV27 with TRBJ2-1, with a weak D call TRBD2 (6 bases). The germline V gene has CDR1 MNHEY and CDR2 SMNVEV (reference sequence). Trimming shortened V by 4 bases and J by 2 bases, and 21 bases separated the two germline ends. This CDR3 is built from 18 residues. As DNA, the CDR3 is TGTGCCAGCAGTTATCCTCTAGGGGCGGGGCGGACCTACAATGAGCAGTTCTTC. Protein product: CASSYPLGAGRTYNEQFF.

This clone has more than one count but fewer than ten. The chain joins TRBV27 to TRBJ2-3; no clear D. The V gene's germline CDR1 is MNHEY and CDR2 SMNVEV (reference sequence). This CDR3 has 17 residues. V lost 7 bases and J 2 bases, leaving 22 bases between the germline ends. CDR3 loop: CASTPAQVVRNTDTQYF. CDR3 in DNA: TGTGCCAGCACCCCGGCCCAGGTAGTAAGGAACACAGATACGCAGTATTTT.

This chain uses TRBV14 with TRBJ2-7; D remains unclear. V was trimmed by 1 base and J by 1 base, leaving 2 bases between them. Germline V gives CDR1 SGHDN, CDR2 FVKESK. This CDR3 region has 12 residues. The CDR3 is CASSQVSYEQYF. CDR3 bases: TGTGCCAGCAGCCAAGTATCCTACGAGCAGTACTTC.

The V gene is TRBV7-8, the J gene TRBJ2-5, with D possibly being TRBD1 (5 bases). Looked up from germline, CDR1 is SGHVS and CDR2 is FQNEAQ. The V and J ends lost 1 base and 5 bases respectively, with 14 bases between them. The CDR3 is 15 residues long. CDR3 bases: TGTGCCAGCAGCTTAGGGTGGACACCACTGGAGACCCAGTACTTC. Translating it yields CASSLGWTPLETQYF.